This entry lists 19 T cell receptor beta chains sequenced from one sample in a study of blood T cell repertoires in COVID-19. The assay was immunoSEQ multiplex PCR, and TCRdb's table has in-frame clones only and misses some. Found here are around 270,000 clones, approximately 81% of them singletons; the top ten hold 4% to 4.5%. What was sequenced was peripheral blood. The receptors here all came from a man aged 55 to 69 with acute or convalescent COVID-19.

The chain combines TRBV7-9 with TRBJ2-1, with D possibly TRBD2 on 6 matching bases. The V end lost 4 bases, the J end lost 5 bases, and 18 bases lay between the germline ends. The CDR3 is 16 amino acids. Germline V gene sequence: CDR1 SEHNR, CDR2 FQNEAQ (reference sequence). The CDR3 DNA follows: TGTGCCAGCAGCTCCCACCGGTGGCGGGGAAACAATGAGCAGTTCTTC. Amino acids: CASSSHRWRGNNEQFF.

CDR3 residues: CASSPRSGDTQYF. The DNA of the CDR3 is TGTGCCAGCAGCCCCCGCTCGGGAGATACGCAGTATTTT. The chain links TRBV7-3 to TRBJ2-3, with no clear D. Germline assignment: CDR1 SGHTA and CDR2 FQGTGA. V lost 5 bases and J 5 bases, leaving 11 bases between the germline ends. The length of the CDR3 is 13 residues.

This chain links TRBV28 with TRBJ2-2; D perhaps matches TRBD2 (7 bases). V lost 3 bases to trimming and J lost 3 bases, with 17 bases between them. The germline CDR1 and CDR2 sequences are MDHEN and SYDVKM. The length of the CDR3 is 17 residues. The CDR3 region is CASSFRVGGPDTGELFF. The DNA of the CDR3 is TGTGCCAGCAGTTTCCGTGTGGGGGGGCCAGACACCGGGGAGCTGTTTTTT.

The chain employs TRBV6-5 and TRBJ1-4, with D perhaps matching TRBD1 (5 bases). CDR3 size: 15 residues. The V gene lost 5 bases and the J gene lost 1 base, with 11 bases spanning the gap. Germline-derived CDR1 and CDR2 are MNHEY and SVGAGI. Here the CDR3 DNA reads TGTGCCAGCAGTAACAGACAGAAAACTAATGAAAAACTGTTTTTT. Amino acid sequence: CASSNRQKTNEKLFF.

The chain combines TRBV3-1 (or the pseudogene TRBV3-2) with TRBJ2-5; 7 nucleotides align to TRBD1. Germline lookup yields CDR1 LGHDT and CDR2 YNNKEL (reference sequence). This CDR3 is built from 13 residues. Trimming removed 4 bases from V and 3 bases from J; junction bases left unmatched: 2. CDR3 coding DNA: TGTGCCAGCAGCCGACAGGGTGAAGAGACCCAGTACTTC. It encodes CASSRQGEETQYF.

V gene TRBV18 combines with J gene TRBJ1-5; TRBD1 is a possible D gene (6 bases). The V and J ends lost 0 bases and 6 bases respectively, with 18 bases between them. CDR1 and CDR2 from the germline V gene are KGHSH and LQKENI. The CDR3 is made up of 17 amino acids. The CDR3 here is CASSPPGRSTGGQPQHF. The CDR3 DNA reads as TGTGCCAGCTCACCACCTGGCCGCTCGACAGGTGGTCAGCCCCAGCATTTT.

V and J are TRBV9 and TRBJ2-7; TRBD2 matches 9 bases. The CDR3 spans 16 residues. V lost 2 bases to trimming and J lost 4 bases; unmatched junction nucleotides: 10. CDR1 is SGDLS and CDR2 is YYNGEE in the germline V gene. The DNA of the CDR3 is TGTGCCAGCAGCGTTGGAGGGAGCGGGGGGTATTACGAGCAGTACTTC. Protein sequence: CASSVGGSGGYYEQYF.

The chain employs TRBV7-9 and TRBJ2-7, with a tentative D call TRBD2 (6 bases). In germline, CDR1 is SEHNR, CDR2 FQNEAQ (reference sequence). The CDR3 is 16 amino acids. The V gene lost 0 bases and the J gene lost 4 bases, with 16 bases spanning the gap. The CDR3: CASSLARRGLLYEQYF. The DNA for the CDR3 is TGTGCCAGCAGCTTAGCGCGAAGGGGACTTTTATACGAGCAGTACTTC.

This chain links TRBV27 with TRBJ1-5; 9 nucleotides line up with TRBD1. Trimming took 5 bases from V and 11 from J; bases not matched to a gene: 10. Germline V CDR1 and CDR2: MNHEY, SMNVEV (reference sequence). The CDR3 runs 14 residues. The CDR3 protein is CASSADRGFAAQHF. CDR3 coding DNA: TGTGCCAGCAGTGCCGACAGGGGGTTCGCAGCCCAGCATTTT.

The chain has TRBV6-5 and TRBJ2-7; D perhaps matches TRBD2 (7 bases). The CDR3 contains 15 residues. V was trimmed by 7 bases and J by 2 bases, leaving 18 bases between them. Germline loops: CDR1 MNHEY, CDR2 SVGAGI. The CDR3 loop reads CASTLGPGGPYEQYF. The CDR3 DNA sequence: TGTGCCAGCACCCTAGGGCCCGGGGGGCCCTACGAGCAGTACTTC.

V and J are TRBV6-6 and TRBJ2-1, with D perhaps matching TRBD2 (7 bases). V was trimmed by 4 bases and J by 1 base, leaving 11 bases between them. Germline values: CDR1 MNHNY, CDR2 SVGAGI (reference sequence). This CDR3 spans 15 amino acids. The CDR3 DNA sequence: TGTGCCAGCAGTTGGGGGCGGGGGTCCTACAATGAGCAGTTCTTC. This translates into CASSWGRGSYNEQFF.

Only a few counts were recorded for this clone. The J gene is TRBJ2-7, the V gene TRBV11-2; weak D call: TRBD2 (6 bases). The V end lost 1 base, the J end lost 0 bases, and 19 bases lay between the germline ends. The CDR3 loop spans 18 amino acids. Germline V gene data show CDR1 as SGHAT and CDR2 as FQNNGV. CDR3 region: CASSLVGLGLKSSYEQYF. Here the CDR3 DNA reads TGTGCCAGCAGCTTAGTCGGTTTGGGACTTAAGAGCTCCTACGAGCAGTACTTC.

The V and J genes are TRBV5-1 and TRBJ1-5, with D tentatively TRBD1 (5 bases). CDR3 length: 13 amino acids. The V and J ends lost 0 bases and 6 bases respectively, with 7 bases between them. Germline assignment: CDR1 SGHRS and CDR2 YFSETQ. Here the CDR3 reads CASSLDGAQPQHF. The DNA for the CDR3 is TGCGCCAGCAGCTTGGATGGGGCTCAGCCCCAGCATTTT.

This chain uses TRBV15 with TRBJ1-2, with D perhaps matching TRBD1 (5 bases). V dropped 5 bases and J dropped 3 bases, with 22 bases sitting between them. The CDR3 sequence is 17 residues long. Germline V lookup: CDR1 LNHNV, CDR2 YYDKDF (reference sequence). The CDR3 coding sequence is TGTGCCACCAGCGAAGAGCGGGGCAGAAGTATGGACTATGGCTACACCTTC. It encodes CATSEERGRSMDYGYTF.

This chain's CDR3 is CASRFGTANEAFF. In nucleotides, the CDR3 is TGTGCCAGCAGGTTCGGGACAGCCAATGAAGCTTTCTTT. The chain carries TRBV14 and TRBJ1-1, with TRBD1 matching over 7 bases. The V gene end was trimmed by 6 bases and the J gene end by 7 bases; junction bases not matched to a gene: 8. CDR3 size: 13 residues. Germline V gene data show CDR1 as SGHDN and CDR2 as FVKESK. The full variable domain, with the rest looked up from reference TRBV14 and TRBJ1-1, is EAGVTQFPSHSVIEKGQTVTLRCDPISGHDNLYWYRRVMGKEIKFLLHFVKESKQDESGMPNNRFLAERTGGTYSTLKVQPAELEDSGVYFCASRFGTANEAFFGQGTRLTVV.

This clone showed up just a few times. The chain employs TRBV6-1 and TRBJ1-1; no clear D. CDR3 size: 17 residues. Germline V gives CDR1 MNHNS, CDR2 SASEGT. V was pared by 0 bases and J by 0 bases, with 14 bases between. CDR3 sequence (DNA): TGTGCCAGCAGTGAAGCGCGCAGGATCTTGGTGAACACTGAAGCTTTCTTT. As protein: CASSEARRILVNTEAFF.

The rearrangement links TRBV24-1 to TRBJ2-3; D might be TRBD2 (6 bases). The germline CDR1 and CDR2 sequences are KGHDR and SFDVKD. This CDR3 contains 16 residues. Trimming pared 4 bases from V and 2 bases from J, leaving 15 bases between. The DNA of the CDR3 is TGTGCCACCAGTGAGGGAGGAGGGCCAACCACAGATACGCAGTATTTT. Translated: CATSEGGGPTTDTQYF.

The rearrangement joins TRBV7-8 to TRBJ2-7, with 7 bases identical to TRBD2. The CDR3 consists of 16 residues. CDR1 and CDR2 (germline): SGHVS, FQNEAQ. V lost 5 bases to trimming and J lost 6 bases; unmatched junction nucleotides: 16. CDR3 nucleotides: TGTGCCAGCAGCCCCGGACGAGGGAGGGCCGGGGCCGAGCAGTACTTC. Translated: CASSPGRGRAGAEQYF.

This chain joins TRBV19 and TRBJ1-3; TRBD1 matches at 8 bases. The CDR3 length is 14 residues. V was pared by 8 bases and J by 4 bases, with 7 bases of the junction left unmatched. Per germline, CDR1 LNHDA and CDR2 SQIVND (reference sequence). The CDR3 region has the DNA TGTGCCAGTGGTGCGACAGGGGTCGGAAACACCATATATTTT. This encodes CASGATGVGNTIYF.